A single sample is the source of the 10 T cell receptor beta chains below, sequenced in a study of CD8 T cells in ankylosing spondylitis. From the 5' RACE reads, TCRdb called clonotypes with MiXCR, one entry per CDR3 protein. The sample contains approximately 200,000 distinct CDR3 sequences, under 15% of which appear only once. Material for sequencing was blood, either unsorted or a sorted T cell fraction (not recorded which). Receptor source: a female donor with ankylosing spondylitis or in good health (not recorded which).

This clonotype showed up many times. The chain joins TRBV29-1 to TRBJ2-7; D call uncertain. The germline V gene has CDR1 SQVTM and CDR2 ANQGSEA. Trimming shortened V by 1 base and J by 4 bases, and 5 bases separated the two germline ends. The CDR3 extends over 11 amino acids. The CDR3 sequence: CSVEVGYEQYF. The CDR3 DNA is TGCAGCGTTGAAGTGGGGTACGAGCAGTACTTC.

This clonotype appeared many times. The chain employs TRBV3-1 and TRBJ2-2; TRBD2 matches 8 bases. Germline values: CDR1 LGHDT, CDR2 YNNKEL (reference sequence). V shed 6 bases, J shed 5 bases, and the junction held 8 bases outside the gene matches. The CDR3 spans 15 residues. The CDR3 DNA sequence: TGTGCCAGCAGGAGCGGGAGCGCCTGGACCGGGGAGCTGTTTTTT. This translates into CASRSGSAWTGELFF.

In this sample, this clonotype turned up many times. The chain couples TRBV27 to TRBJ2-2; 8 bases align to TRBD2. Germline trimming cut 4 bases from V and 8 bases from J; bases unmatched to any gene: 9. This CDR3 region has 15 residues. Germline V gene sequence: CDR1 MNHEY, CDR2 SMNVEV (reference sequence). The CDR3: CASSSLSGIRGELFF. CDR3 in DNA: TGTGCCAGCAGTTCCCTTAGCGGGATAAGGGGGGAGCTGTTTTTT.

This clonotype has at least ten counts. J is TRBJ1-5 and V is TRBV6-1; no clear D. V was shortened by 6 bases and J by 5 bases, with 14 bases between the two germline ends. Germline CDR1 reads MNHNS; CDR2 reads SASEGT. CDR3 length: 14 residues. CDR3 sequence: CASSGMWGDQPQHF. In DNA form, the CDR3 reads TGTGCCAGCAGCGGGATGTGGGGAGATCAGCCCCAGCATTTT.

This clonotype was counted only a few times. V usage is TRBV7-8 and J usage is TRBJ1-5, with TRBD1 matching over 9 bases. Germline CDR1 SGHVS, CDR2 FQNEAQ. Trimming at V came to 10 bases and at J to 2 bases, leaving 6 bases not matched to a gene. The CDR3 totals 14 residues. The CDR3 here is CATQGDRGNQPQHF. As DNA, the CDR3 is TGTGCCACTCAAGGGGACAGGGGCAATCAGCCCCAGCATTTT.

This clonotype was picked up many times. The chain is built from TRBV15 and TRBJ2-7; 12 positions match TRBD2. The J segment lost 4 bases and the V segment lost 0 bases, leaving 4 bases of the junction unmatched. This CDR3 region has 16 residues. From germline, CDR1 is LNHNV and CDR2 YYDKDF (reference sequence). The CDR3 here is CATSRDRLAGEYEQYF. The CDR3 nucleotides read TGTGCCACCAGCAGAGATAGACTAGCGGGAGAGTACGAGCAGTACTTC.

At least ten counts were recorded for this clonotype. V is TRBV7-2 and J is TRBJ2-1; D call uncertain. Germline CDR1 SGHTA, CDR2 FQGNSA. The V end was cut by 2 bases, the J end by 4 bases, with 3 bases between. CDR3 length: 12 residues. Here the CDR3 reads CASSLPYNEQFF. Written as DNA, the CDR3 is TGTGCCAGCAGCTTACCTTACAATGAGCAGTTCTTC.

The chain uses TRBV20-1 and TRBJ1-1, with 10 bases aligning to TRBD1. Trimming at V came to 1 base and at J to 3 bases, leaving 14 bases not matched to a gene. The CDR3 length is 18 residues. Germline assignment: CDR1 DFQATT and CDR2 SNEGSKA (reference sequence). CDR3 loop: CSARGLRDRGIRDTEAFF. In DNA, the CDR3 is TGCAGTGCTAGAGGCCTCCGGGACAGGGGTATCAGGGACACTGAAGCTTTCTTT.

In its sample, this clonotype was seen many times. The J gene is TRBJ1-2, the V gene TRBV10-3; D unresolved. CDR3 size: 13 residues. The V gene lost 2 bases and the J gene lost 2 bases, with 6 bases spanning the gap. Germline assignment: CDR1 ENHRY and CDR2 SYGVKD. Written as DNA, the CDR3 is TGTGCCATCAGTGAGCACGACAACTATGGCTACACCTTC. Protein: CAISEHDNYGYTF.

This clonotype showed up many times. V gene TRBV5-1 combines with J gene TRBJ2-1; 10 bases line up with TRBD2. Trimming removed 3 bases from V and 0 bases from J; junction bases left unmatched: 3. This CDR3 contains 16 residues. Germline lookup yields CDR1 SGHRS and CDR2 YFSETQ. The CDR3 loop reads CASSSIAGGSYNEQFF. The CDR3 DNA follows: TGCGCCAGCAGCTCAATAGCGGGAGGCTCCTACAATGAGCAGTTCTTC. Together with reference TRBV5-1 and TRBJ2-1, the CDR3 gives the full variable domain: KAGVTQTPRYLIKTRGQQVTLSCSPISGHRSVSWYQQTPGQGLQFLFEYFSETQRNKGNFPGRFSGRQFSNSRSEMNVSTLELGDSALYLCASSSIAGGSYNEQFFGPGTRLTVL.